Below, one T cell receptor (beta chain) is given with its context. Its antigen is still unknown. Base-call qualities are not available, and no considerably larger clone is one nucleotide away. The germline V gene provides CDR1 SGHTA and CDR2 FQGNSA. The V and J ends are trimmed by 5 bases and 3 bases, leaving 13 bases between them. Including the terminal cysteine and phenylalanine, the CDR3 comprises 15 residues. The kept DNA is CDR3 alone, 45 bases in frame from the first base. This sample is drawn from a study of neoadjuvant nivolumab and ipilimumab in lung cancer (dated by TCRdb to 2019 to 2021). Study-level background: In the NEOSTAR trial, nivolumab was administered intravenously at 3 mg/kg on days 1, 15 and 29, and the combination arm also received ipilimumab 1 mg/kg on day 1 only. For each study arm, the primary endpoint of the trial was the rate of major pathologic response (MPR) in the intention-to-treat population. Matched pretherapy and resected tumor pairs were analyzed from seven patients, of whom four had been treated with nivolumab and three with nivolumab plus ipilimumab. The study compared TCR repertoires in pretherapy (baseline) peripheral blood with TCR repertoires in tumors resected at surgery after neoadjuvant immune checkpoint blockade. Of the roughly 45 patients with operable NSCLC treated in the trial, roughly 23 were randomized to nivolumab monotherapy and some 20 to nivolumab plus ipilimumab.

Preparation of the library involved the immunoSEQ multiplex PCR assay. On the study's bioinformatics: Repertoires were summarized in terms of richness and clonality, and significantly expanded and contracted clones between pre- and post-therapy samples were identified. Sourced from immuneACCESS, this table was stored by TCRdb with only in-frame sequences that have V and J called. A share of the clones is absent; for the studies checked, an unresolved V gene accounts for under half, and the remainder has no known explanation. The D gene and trimming were derived from the DNA, and the V and J assignments and clone size from that table. Counted in this sample were about 4,700 clones; roughly 80% of them appeared once. Together, the top ten hold 2.5% to 3.5% of the sample. The investigation overall reported the following: TCR sequencing was performed in a small number of samples. Richness in tumors resected after neoadjuvant therapy showed a positive correlation with pretherapy blood TCR richness (Spearman R ≈ 0.8). No significant correlation was found between TCR clonality and pathologic tumor regression, and only one major-pathologic-response sample was available for the clonality analysis. From pretherapy to surgery, increases in tumor T-cell richness and clonality were observed in three of three dual-therapy tumors but in only two of four nivolumab-treated tumors. Greater TCR richness and clonality were observed in resected tumors than in tumor-adjacent uninvolved lung, and increases were observed in more dual-therapy-treated tumors.

Sample time point, as interpreted from the label and publication: at surgical resection after neoadjuvant nivolumab +/- ipilimumab. The samples were obtained from NEOSTAR, a phase 2 randomized trial that tested neoadjuvant nivolumab or nivolumab plus ipilimumab, followed by surgery, in operable NSCLC. Tumor-adjacent uninvolved lung was collected at resection and served as a matched non-tumor comparison for resected tumor TCR repertoires. The receptor was derived from an adult with non-small cell lung cancer. Some clones in this sample may be carry-over from other donors' samples. The sequence links TRBV7-2 to TRBJ2-2; no D gene call is confident. The sequenced sample was normal lung tissue adjacent to the tumor, obtained after neoadjuvant nivolumab, alone or with ipilimumab, at or shortly before surgery. DNA sequence: TGTGCCAGCAGCCTCAGTTCAGCATACACCGGGGAGCTGTTTTTT. Translated, it gives CASSLSSAYTGELFF.